Included here is one T cell receptor (beta chain) sequence, with context. The antigen it binds to is not known. Base qualities are not provided; no much larger clone lies one nucleotide away. The sample originates from a study of resident and recirculating memory T cells in vitiligo (dated by TCRdb to the late 2010s). In terms of the full investigation: The study took epidermis from shave biopsies of two lesional and two nonlesional sites, plus PBMCs, from each of a few stable vitiligo patients for TCR beta sequencing. Samples were homogenized without cell sorting just before genomic DNA extraction with the Qiagen DNeasy Blood & Tissue Kit. The goal of the human TCR beta sequencing was to check whether lesional vitiligo skin contained specific clones that differed from the clones found in nonlesional skin and blood. What the work shows at the level of the full study, not this receptor alone: By overlap and correlation analysis, no significant repertoire overlap was shown between biopsies, even within a single patient, except for each lesion compared with itself. No unique dominant TCR clone was detected, and variation in clonality was observed among vitiligo lesions. TCR sequences were not found to be conserved across biopsy sites or patients, suggesting that different lesions are infiltrated by different T cell clones, a pattern described as private specificity. Mechanistic studies in the future are needed to assess how much the detected T cell clones and the human Trm pools versus Tcm pools each contribute.

The immunoSEQ hsTCRB kit was used to amplify TCR beta chains from genomic DNA. The immunoSEQ service sequenced the TCR beta libraries on an Illumina MiSeq instrument. The paper's data handling went like this. The immunoSEQ Analyzer was used to analyze the repertoire data. TCRdb mirrors the immuneACCESS table, restricted to in-frame sequences. Some clones are absent from its copies; in checked studies, under half trace to an unresolved V gene, and the reason for the others is unknown. The DNA gave D and trimming, while V, J and clone size come from that table. The sample includes 40,000 to 45,000 clones, with roughly 91% observed a single time. About 4.6% of the sample is held by the ten biggest clonotypes. Stable vitiligo was defined as no change in lesions over the previous 6 months. To count as stable, patients also needed to show no confetti depigmentation, which is a clinical sign of active vitiligo. Patients who had been treated within the previous three months were excluded. PBMCs were isolated from heparinized blood by Ficoll density gradient centrifugation and were subsequently flash-frozen.

V is shortened by 5 bases, J by 1 base, and the region joining them spans 11 bases. Taken from the germline V gene, the CDR1 and CDR2 loops are SGHRS and YFSETQ. Reading from cysteine to phenylalanine, the CDR3 counts 14 amino acids. Left in the record is the CDR3 DNA by itself, 42 bases read in frame from the first base. The source of this sequence is a male donor with vitiligo. The sequencing sample was made of blood. The rearranged segments are TRBV5-1 and TRBJ2-3; perhaps TRBD2 is the D gene, with 6 bases matching. The nucleotide sequence reads TGCGCCAGCAGTGACCCGGGGGGCACAGATACGCAGTATTTT. The translation is CASSDPGGTDTQYF.